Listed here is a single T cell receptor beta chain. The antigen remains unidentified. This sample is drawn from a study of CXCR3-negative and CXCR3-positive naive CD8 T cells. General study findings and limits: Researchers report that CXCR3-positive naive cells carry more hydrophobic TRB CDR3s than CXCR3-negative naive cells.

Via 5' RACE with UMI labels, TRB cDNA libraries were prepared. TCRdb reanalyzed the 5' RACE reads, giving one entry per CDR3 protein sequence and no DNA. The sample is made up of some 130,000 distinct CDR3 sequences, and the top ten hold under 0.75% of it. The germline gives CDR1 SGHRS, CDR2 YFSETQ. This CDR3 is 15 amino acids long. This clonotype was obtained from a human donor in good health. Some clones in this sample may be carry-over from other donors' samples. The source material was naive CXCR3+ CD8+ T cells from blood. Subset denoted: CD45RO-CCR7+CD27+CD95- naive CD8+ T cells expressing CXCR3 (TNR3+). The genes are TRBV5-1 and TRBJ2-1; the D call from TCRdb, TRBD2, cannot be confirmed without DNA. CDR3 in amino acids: CASKRVAGDANEQFF.